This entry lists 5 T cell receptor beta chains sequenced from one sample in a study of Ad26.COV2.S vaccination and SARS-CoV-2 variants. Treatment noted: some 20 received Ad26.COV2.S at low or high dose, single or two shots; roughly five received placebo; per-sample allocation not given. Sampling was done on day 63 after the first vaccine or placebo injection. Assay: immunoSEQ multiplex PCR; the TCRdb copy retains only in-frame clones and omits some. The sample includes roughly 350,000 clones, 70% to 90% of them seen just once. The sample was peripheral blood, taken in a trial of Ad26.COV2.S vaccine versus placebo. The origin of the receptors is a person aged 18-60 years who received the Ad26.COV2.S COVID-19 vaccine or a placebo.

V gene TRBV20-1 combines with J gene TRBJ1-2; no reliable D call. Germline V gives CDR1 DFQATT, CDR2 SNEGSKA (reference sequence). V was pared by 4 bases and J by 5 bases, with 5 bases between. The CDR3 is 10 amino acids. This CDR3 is CSAILYGYTF. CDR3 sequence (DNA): TGCAGTGCTATACTTTATGGCTACACCTTC.

CDR3 nucleotides: TGTGCCTGGGCTAGGGACAGCCTGAGCTCTGGGGCCAACGTCCTGACTTTC. Translated, it gives CAWARDSLSSGANVLTF. The chain links TRBV30 to TRBJ2-6; 7 nucleotides align to TRBD1. CDR3 length: 17 residues. CDR1 and CDR2 (germline): GTSNPN, SVGIG (reference sequence). Unmatched junction bases numbered 10, after V lost 5 bases and J lost 0 bases.

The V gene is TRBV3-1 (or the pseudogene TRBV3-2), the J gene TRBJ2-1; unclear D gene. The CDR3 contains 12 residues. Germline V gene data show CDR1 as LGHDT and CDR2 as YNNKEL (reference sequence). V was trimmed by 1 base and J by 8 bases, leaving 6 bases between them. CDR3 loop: CASSQANHEQFF. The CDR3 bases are TGTGCCAGCAGCCAAGCTAACCATGAGCAGTTCTTC.

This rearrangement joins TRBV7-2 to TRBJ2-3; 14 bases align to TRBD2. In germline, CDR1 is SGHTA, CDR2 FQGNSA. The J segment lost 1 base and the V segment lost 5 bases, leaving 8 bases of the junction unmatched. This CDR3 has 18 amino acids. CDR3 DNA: TGTGCCAGCAGCAGCGGGACTAGCGGGGGATACCGCACAGATACGCAGTATTTT. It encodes CASSSGTSGGYRTDTQYF.

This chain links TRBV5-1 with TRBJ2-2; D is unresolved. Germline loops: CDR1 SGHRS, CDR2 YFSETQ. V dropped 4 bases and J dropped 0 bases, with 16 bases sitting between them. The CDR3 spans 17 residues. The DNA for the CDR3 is TGCGCCAGCAGCCCAGACGCTCTGGCGGCGAACACCGGGGAGCTGTTTTTT. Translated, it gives CASSPDALAANTGELFF.